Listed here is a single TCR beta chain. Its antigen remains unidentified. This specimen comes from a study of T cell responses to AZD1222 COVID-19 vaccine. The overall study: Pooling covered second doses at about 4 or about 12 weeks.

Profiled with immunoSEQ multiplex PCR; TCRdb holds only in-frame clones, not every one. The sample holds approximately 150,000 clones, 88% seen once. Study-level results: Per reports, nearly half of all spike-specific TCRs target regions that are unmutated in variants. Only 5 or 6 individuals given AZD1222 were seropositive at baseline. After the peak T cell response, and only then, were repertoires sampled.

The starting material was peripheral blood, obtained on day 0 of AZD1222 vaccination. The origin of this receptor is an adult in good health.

The CDR3 DNA is TGTGCCAGCAGCAAAGCGCCGTCGAGGGGGCGGCTCTATGGCTACACCTTC. This codes for CASSKAPSRGRLYGYTF. The chain carries TRBV21-1 and TRBJ1-2; no check of the table's D call, TRBD1, against the DNA was made. TRBV21-1 is a recognized pseudogene. The CDR3 contains 17 residues.